This T cell receptor (beta chain) was documented in a study of CD8+CD57+ T cells in acquired aplastic anemia. Turning to the study itself: Among healthy donors, CD4+ cells averaged roughly 9.9 million reads. Whole-study findings and limits: CD8+ Simpson's diversity did not differ significantly between patients and controls.

Both TCR beta VDJ combination and CDR3 sequence profiling were carried out. Genomic DNA was the template for this profiling. TCRdb redid the calling of the reads with MiXCR, one entry per CDR3 protein. The sample lists approximately 200,000 distinct CDR3 sequences; roughly 56% were seen once. The CDR3 consists of 13 residues. V was cut by 4 bases and J by 3 bases, with 9 bases left in between. In germline, CDR1 is SGHDN, CDR2 FVKESK. About this clonotype: What it binds is not known.

The rearrangement links TRBV14 to TRBJ1-2, with D uncertain. The sample comprised sorted CD4+, CD8+, or CD8+CD57+ T cells (not recorded which) from PBMCs. The TCR originated in a human donor in good health, serving as a control. CDR3 in DNA: TGTGCCAGCAGCCGCTCCAGCGACTATGGCTACACCTTC. Its protein is CASSRSSDYGYTF.